This T cell receptor (beta chain) was recorded in a study of T-cell reconstitution after alpha-beta-depleted transplantation in children. Germline CDR1 ENHRY, CDR2 SYGVKD. V lost 7 bases and J 5 bases, leaving 15 bases between the germline ends. The CDR3 runs to 14 residues. Construction of the TCRbeta library involved unique molecular identifiers. Each CDR3 protein is one row after TCRdb ran MiXCR on the PCR reads. The sample carries over 400,000 distinct CDR3 sequences, 12% recorded once. The sample here was PBMCs from the stem cell graft donor, taken from the stem cell graft. This chain links TRBV10-3 with TRBJ2-1; a possible D gene is TRBD2 (6 bases). This sequence was found in a human donor who donated a stem cell graft to a child with combined immunodeficiency. The CDR3 sequence: CAITVSGPNNEQFF. The CDR3 DNA sequence: TGTGCCATCACTGTAAGCGGGCCTAACAATGAGCAGTTCTTC.